The rows below give T cell receptor beta chains drawn from one sample of a study of T cells in localized non-small cell lung cancer. Method: immunoSEQ multiplex PCR; TCRdb's copy keeps in-frame clones and lacks some. The table includes 35,000 to 50,000 clones, around 87% detected once. Sequencing was performed on peripheral blood, taken before any cancer treatment. The source of these receptors is a man aged 40 to 75 with stage I lung adenocarcinoma. Each CDR3 is given with its conserved first and last residue. D genes are given only for firm matches. Not every row has a clone size; where given, it reads once, few, many or a size class.

clone size,D gene,J gene,CDR3 length,V gene,CDR3 protein,CDR3 DNA
.,.,TRBJ1-2,15,TRBV7-9,CASSLEGIRNYGYTF,TGTGCCAGCAGCTTAGAGGGCATCCGGAACTATGGCTACACCTTC
.,.,TRBJ1-4,16,TRBV5-1,CASSLRGSGTNEKLFF,TGCGCCAGCAGCTTGAGGGGGTCGGGTACTAATGAAAAACTGTTTTTT
.,.,TRBJ2-7,18,TRBV7-2,CASSLASGLASNSYEQYF,TGTGCCAGCAGCTTAGCGTCAGGGCTAGCGTCAAACTCCTACGAGCAGTACTTC
.,TRBD1,TRBJ1-4,14,TRBV30,CAWSVGQRNEKLFF,TGTGCCTGGAGTGTGGGACAGCGTAATGAAAAACTGTTTTTT
.,.,TRBJ1-5,15,TRBV27,CASSYSLGAHQPQHF,TGTGCCAGCAGTTACTCGTTGGGGGCGCATCAGCCCCAGCATTTT
.,.,TRBJ2-5,15,TRBV6-5,CASSPLIGSGGTQHF,TGTGCCAGCAGCCCCCTTATTGGTAGTGGGGGGACCCAGCACTTC
once,.,TRBJ2-1,15,TRBV11-2,CASSPDATSYNEQFF,TGTGCCAGCAGCCCCGACGCTACCTCCTACAATGAGCAGTTCTTC
.,.,TRBJ1-1,12,TRBV18,CASSSGNTEAFF,TGTGCCAGCTCGTCGGGGAACACTGAAGCTTTCTTT
once,TRBD2,TRBJ2-3,18,TRBV7-9,CASSSSGLAGSRTDTQYF,TGTGCCAGCAGTTCCTCGGGACTAGCGGGAAGTAGGACAGATACGCAGTATTTT
.,.,TRBJ2-5,14,TRBV4-2,CASSQDPDQETQYF,TGTGCCAGCAGCCAAGATCCCGACCAAGAGACCCAGTACTTC
.,TRBD1,TRBJ2-4,15,TRBV5-4,CASSPGQGKGNIQYF,TGTGCCAGCTCCCCAGGACAGGGAAAAGGAAACATTCAGTACTTC
few,.,TRBJ2-5,15,TRBV28,CASNSPPGYQETQYF,TGTGCCAGCAACTCCCCTCCGGGGTACCAAGAGACCCAGTACTTC
.,.,TRBJ2-7,12,TRBV7-9,CAYEESSYEQYF,TGTGCCTACGAGGAAAGCTCCTACGAGCAGTACTTC
.,.,TRBJ1-1,14,TRBV5-1,CASSLEPANTEAFF,TGCGCCAGCAGCTTGGAACCGGCGAACACTGAAGCTTTCTTT
.,TRBD2,TRBJ2-3,17,TRBV19,CASRTPVLAEGTDTQYF,TGTGCCAGTAGGACCCCAGTTCTAGCGGAGGGCACAGATACGCAGTATTTT
few,.,TRBJ1-1,11,TRBV7-8,CASRGAGRAFF,TGTGCCAGCAGGGGGGCGGGTCGGGCTTTCTTT
few,.,TRBJ2-7,11,TRBV7-9,CASTTGYEQYF,TGTGCCAGCACCACCGGGTACGAGCAGTACTTC
medium-sized,.,TRBJ1-3,16,TRBV27,CASSLGSPDSGNTIYF,TGTGCCAGCAGTTTAGGCAGCCCGGACTCTGGAAACACCATATATTTT
.,TRBD2,TRBJ2-7,14,TRBV7-2,CASSRGLAFYEQYF,TGTGCCAGCAGCCGTGGACTAGCTTTCTACGAGCAGTACTTC
.,.,TRBJ2-3,18,TRBV21-1,CASRMVGWAYSSTDTQYF,TGTGCCAGCAGAATGGTTGGGTGGGCTTATTCTAGCACAGATACGCAGTATTTT
.,TRBD2,TRBJ2-1,19,TRBV19,CASSYSRTSGSFSYNEQFF,TGTGCCAGTAGTTACAGTAGGACTAGCGGGAGTTTTTCCTACAATGAGCAGTTCTTC
.,TRBD2,TRBJ2-3,19,TRBV10-3,CAISESGTSGMIGTDTQYF,TGTGCCATCAGTGAGTCTGGAACTAGCGGGATGATCGGTACAGATACGCAGTATTTT
.,.,TRBJ2-1,12,TRBV28,CASRTRYNEQFF,TGTGCCAGCAGAACACGCTACAATGAGCAGTTCTTC
.,.,TRBJ2-1,15,TRBV11-2,CASSLDPGRLSEQFF,TGTGCCAGCAGCTTAGACCCGGGACGGTTAAGTGAGCAGTTCTTC
.,.,TRBJ2-3,13,TRBV7-8,CASRDPRMDTQYF,TGTGCCAGCAGGGACCCGCGGATGGATACGCAGTATTTT
.,.,TRBJ2-5,12,TRBV6-1,CASRTDGETQYF,TGTGCCAGCCGCACGGACGGAGAGACCCAGTACTTC
.,TRBD2,TRBJ2-1,18,TRBV28,CASSPFLSGRPFHNEQFF,TGTGCCAGCAGCCCCTTCCTTAGCGGGAGGCCGTTTCACAATGAGCAGTTCTTC
.,TRBD1,TRBJ1-5,15,TRBV5-1,CASSQGTGSNQPQHF,TGCGCCAGCAGCCAGGGGACAGGTAGCAATCAGCCCCAGCATTTT
.,.,TRBJ2-1,14,TRBV5-1,CASRVGDAYNEQFF,TGCGCCAGCAGGGTGGGCGATGCTTACAATGAGCAGTTCTTC
.,.,TRBJ2-3,13,TRBV19,CASGVKVADTQYF,TGTGCCAGTGGCGTAAAGGTAGCAGATACGCAGTATTTT
.,.,TRBJ2-1,12,TRBV19,CASGPAYNEQFF,TGTGCCAGCGGACCCGCTTACAATGAGCAGTTCTTC
once,.,TRBJ2-4,16,TRBV7-2,CASSLSLGPAKNIQYF,TGTGCCAGCAGCTTATCTCTAGGTCCAGCCAAAAACATTCAGTACTTC
.,.,TRBJ2-7,16,TRBV10-1,CASSVRAGPWTYEQYF,TGCGCCAGCAGTGTACGGGCGGGACCTTGGACCTACGAGCAGTACTTC
.,TRBD1,TRBJ2-3,18,TRBV28,CASSPPPTGHPSTDTQYF,TGTGCCAGCAGTCCCCCCCCGACAGGGCATCCGAGCACAGATACGCAGTATTTT